This entry concerns a single T cell receptor beta chain. Its specificity is unknown. The data belong to a study of blood T cells in healthy people across ages. The V gene end was trimmed by 2 bases and the J gene end by 5 bases; junction bases not matched to a gene: 6. This CDR3 has 14 residues. Germline CDR1 reads SGDLS; CDR2 reads YYNGEE. Overall study findings and caveats: When one million T cells were used, diversity estimates were thought to be underestimates.

Alongside a J-beta primer mix, a sample-barcoded 5' primer served in a second PCR lasting about 7 to 12 cycles. Using its own MiXCR run on the 5' RACE reads, TCRdb lists one record per CDR3 protein. The sample comprises more than 1,000,000 distinct CDR3 sequences, under 30% of which are singletons, and about 0.72% rests with the top ten. The same sample was also studied in work on T cells of mothers and their children.

The receptor comes from a girl aged 2-10 years in good health. Sequencing used blood. The chain joins TRBV9 to TRBJ2-5, with 7 bases identical to TRBD1. The CDR3 sequence: CASSVGTAGETQYF. The CDR3 DNA reads as TGTGCCAGCAGCGTGGGGACAGCTGGGGAGACCCAGTACTTC.